A single sample is the source of the 32 T cell receptor beta chains below, sequenced in a study of T cells in localized non-small cell lung cancer (dated by TCRdb to about 2020). The library was generated by the immunoSEQ multiplex PCR assay. TCRdb stores this immuneACCESS table with in-frame sequences only. Part of the clones is absent; in the studies checked, under half of the shortfall reflects unresolved V genes, and no reason is known for the rest. The sample has about 33,000 clones on record, about 82% of them singletons. The ten largest make up 15% to 20% of the sample. Here the sequenced sample was peripheral blood, taken before any cancer treatment. The receptors originated from a male donor at least 60 years old with stage III squamous cell lung carcinoma.

The count of this clone is one. This chain joins TRBV5-6 and TRBJ2-1; TRBD1 matches at 8 bases. Germline trimming cut 4 bases from V and 5 bases from J; bases unmatched to any gene: 8. The CDR3 extends over 15 amino acids. The germline V gene has CDR1 SGHDT and CDR2 YYEEEE. CDR3 sequence reads: CASSPDRERDNEQFF. The CDR3 DNA reads TGTGCCAGCAGCCCGGACAGGGAAAGAGACAATGAGCAGTTCTTC.

This clone was recorded only once. At one end the junction does not follow the germline gene, possibly because of a read error. The chain recombines TRBV5-5 with TRBJ1-4; the D gene is possibly TRBD1 (5 bases). Germline assignment: CDR1 SGHKS and CDR2 YYEKEE (reference sequence). The CDR3 length is 12 residues. CDR3 sequence reads: CASSSWGETLFF. CDR3 sequence (DNA): TGTGCCAGCAGCTCCTGGGGGGAAACACTGTTTTTT.

The chain employs TRBV5-3 and TRBJ2-7; D is uncertain. TRBV5-3 is marked as an open reading frame, function uncertain. This CDR3 contains 11 residues. V lost 4 bases, J lost 6 bases, and 8 bases lay in between. The CDR3 DNA reads as TGTGCCAGAAGCGCGGAACCCGAGCAGTACTTC. Translating gives CARSAEPEQYF.

This chain uses TRBV7-9 with TRBJ2-7; the D gene is possibly TRBD2 (5 bases). The CDR3 has 15 residues. The V gene lost 3 bases and the J gene lost 5 bases, with 17 bases spanning the gap. In germline, CDR1 is SEHNR, CDR2 FQNEAQ (reference sequence). Here the CDR3 DNA reads TGTGCCAGCAGCTTGGACTTAAGCTGGGCCCACGAGCAGTACTTC. Its protein product is CASSLDLSWAHEQYF.

This clone was seen only once. Other DNA sequences in the sample encode the same CDR3. The gene calls are TRBV28 and TRBJ2-3, with 9 nucleotides matching TRBD2. The CDR3 is 16 residues long. Germline trimming cut 5 bases from V and 0 bases from J; bases unmatched to any gene: 6. CDR1 is MDHEN, CDR2 SYDVKM, per germline. CDR3 sequence reads: CASSLPTSGSTDTQYF. CDR3 in DNA: TGTGCCAGCAGTCTTCCAACTAGCGGGAGCACAGATACGCAGTATTTT. The full variable domain, rest sourced from reference TRBV28 and TRBJ2-3, is DVKVTQSSRYLVKRTGEKVFLECVQDMDHENMFWYRQDPGLGLRLIYFSYDVKMKEKGDIPEGYSVSREKKERFSLILESASTNQTSMYLCASSLPTSGSTDTQYFGPGTRLTVL.

The rearrangement joins TRBV19 to TRBJ2-4; no definite D call. V gave up 2 bases and J gave up 1 base, with 15 bases separating them. CDR3 length equals 17 residues. Per the germline V gene, CDR1 is LNHDA and CDR2 is SQIVND (reference sequence). Here the CDR3 reads CASSIFGLLGAKNIQYF. DNA of the CDR3: TGTGCCAGTAGTATATTTGGCTTATTAGGTGCCAAAAACATTCAGTACTTC.

The rearrangement links TRBV4-1 to TRBJ1-2; a possible D gene is TRBD1 (6 bases). Between the trimmed V and J ends, which lost 2 bases and 0 bases, there was a span of 10 bases. In germline, CDR1 is MGHRA, CDR2 YSYEKL. This CDR3 spans 15 amino acids. As DNA, the CDR3 is TGCGCCAGCAGCCAACCACAGGGTACTAACTATGGCTACACCTTC. It specifies CASSQPQGTNYGYTF.

V gene TRBV5-1 combines with J gene TRBJ2-1, with a possible D match to TRBD1 (6 bases). Looked up from germline, CDR1 is SGHRS and CDR2 is YFSETQ. Trimming stripped 6 bases from V and 4 bases from J, with 17 bases between. The CDR3 sequence is 15 residues long. The CDR3 bases are TGCGCCAGCACCGCGCAGGGGCCGGGTTACAATGAGCAGTTCTTC. It translates to CASTAQGPGYNEQFF.

This rearrangement joins TRBV7-3 to TRBJ2-1, with D possibly TRBD1 on 6 matching bases. The length of the CDR3 is 17 residues. Trimming pared 0 bases from V and 8 bases from J, leaving 20 bases between. The V gene's germline CDR1 is SGHTA and CDR2 FQGTGA. CDR3 sequence reads: CASSLTLHRVRGDEQFF. The CDR3 bases are TGTGCCAGCAGCTTAACTTTGCACAGGGTCCGTGGCGATGAGCAGTTCTTC.

The chain has TRBV18 and TRBJ2-3, with no clear D. There are 15 residues in the CDR3. The V and J ends lost 2 bases and 1 base respectively, with 10 bases between them. Germline loops: CDR1 KGHSH, CDR2 LQKENI. The CDR3 bases are TGTGCCAGCTCACCATCGGCTAGTCGCACAGATACGCAGTATTTT. It is translated as CASSPSASRTDTQYF.

CDR3 sequence reads: CASSLDSMTLTSYTF. The CDR3 nucleotides are TGTGCCAGCAGCTTAGACTCAATGACATTAACAAGCTACACCTTC. The rearrangement uses TRBV7-8 and TRBJ1-2; no firm D call. Germline CDR1 is SGHVS and CDR2 is FQNEAQ. The ends were cut back, 1 base at V and 9 bases at J, with 18 bases in the middle. This CDR3 is built from 15 residues.

This chain joins TRBV28 and TRBJ1-2, with D perhaps TRBD1 (6 bases). Trimming left V 5 bases short and J 1 base short, with 17 bases between. In germline, CDR1 is MDHEN, CDR2 SYDVKM. The CDR3 is 16 residues long. The CDR3 sequence: CASSEPVGGLNYGYTF. CDR3 DNA sequence: TGTGCCAGCAGTGAACCTGTGGGGGGCCTTAACTATGGCTACACCTTC.

This clone came up once. The chain couples TRBV6-6 to TRBJ2-3; D unclear. From germline, CDR1 is MNHNY and CDR2 SVGAGI (reference sequence). The CDR3 contains 14 residues. Trimming took off 2 bases at V and 3 bases at J, with 9 bases between the two ends. The CDR3 reads CASSYGARTDTQYF. In DNA, the CDR3 is TGTGCCAGCAGTTACGGTGCTAGGACAGATACGCAGTATTTT.

This clone appeared a few times. CDR3 region: CASSLSIDEQFF. In DNA, the CDR3 is TGTGCCAGCAGTCTTAGTATCGATGAGCAGTTCTTC. J is TRBJ2-1 and V is TRBV9; D is ambiguous. There are 12 residues in the CDR3. Between the trimmed V and J ends, which lost 5 bases and 8 bases, there was a span of 11 bases. Germline CDR1 and CDR2: SGDLS and YYNGEE.

The chain is built from TRBV6-5 and TRBJ2-1; the D is unclear. V shed 6 bases and J shed 2 bases, with 14 bases lying between them. Germline values: CDR1 MNHEY, CDR2 SVGAGI. This CDR3 is 15 amino acids long. The chain's CDR3 is CASSFMRLAYNEQFF. DNA of the CDR3: TGTGCCAGCAGCTTCATGCGGCTAGCCTACAATGAGCAGTTCTTC.

This chain links TRBV28 with TRBJ1-3; a possible D gene is TRBD1 (5 bases). This CDR3 contains 14 residues. Germline V gene sequence: CDR1 MDHEN, CDR2 SYDVKM. The V and J ends lost 3 bases and 0 bases respectively, with 6 bases between them. The CDR3 loop is CASSLGGSGNTIYF. The CDR3 DNA is TGTGCCAGCAGTTTGGGGGGCTCTGGAAACACCATATATTTT.

The chain employs TRBV19 and TRBJ1-2; maybe TRBD1 (6 bases). Germline loops: CDR1 LNHDA, CDR2 SQIVND (reference sequence). Trimming removed 1 base at V and 4 bases at J, with 16 bases between. This CDR3 region has 16 residues. The CDR3 nucleotides read TGTGCCAGTAGTATAGTGGGGGCGTTCCAGGCCTATGGCTACACCTTC. Translated, it gives CASSIVGAFQAYGYTF.

The chain combines TRBV7-9 with TRBJ1-2; the D gene is possibly TRBD1 (6 bases). The V and J ends lost 1 base and 2 bases respectively, with 11 bases between them. Looked up from germline, CDR1 is SEHNR and CDR2 is FQNEAQ (reference sequence). This CDR3 has 15 amino acids. CDR3 loop: CASSLGTGSNYGYTF. In DNA, the CDR3 is TGTGCCAGCAGCTTAGGTACAGGGTCCAACTATGGCTACACCTTC.

The rearrangement uses TRBV18 and TRBJ1-5; TRBD1 might be the D (5 bases). Germline V lookup: CDR1 KGHSH, CDR2 LQKENI. V was trimmed by 2 bases and J by 4 bases, leaving 12 bases between them. The CDR3 runs to 15 residues. Written as DNA, the CDR3 is TGTGCCAGCTCACCAGGGGGGGGACCAAATCAGCCCCAGCATTTT. This encodes CASSPGGGPNQPQHF.

This sequence joins TRBV5-1 and TRBJ2-7, with D possibly called TRBD1 or TRBD2 (5 bases each). Germline V gives CDR1 SGHRS, CDR2 YFSETQ. CDR3 length: 17 amino acids. Trimming removed 2 bases at V and 1 base at J, with 19 bases between. The CDR3 region is CASSFRQGDFLSYEQYF. CDR3 nucleotide sequence: TGCGCCAGCAGCTTTCGGCAGGGAGACTTCCTATCCTACGAGCAGTACTTC.

The chain combines TRBV6-5 with TRBJ1-4; maybe TRBD1 (6 bases). With 2 bases removed from V and 1 base from J, the gap between germline ends came to 8 bases. CDR3 length: 15 residues. The V gene's germline CDR1 is MNHEY and CDR2 SVGAGI. This CDR3 reads CASSYTTGTNEKLFF. CDR3 DNA: TGTGCCAGCAGTTACACGACAGGAACTAATGAAAAACTGTTTTTT.

The V and J genes are TRBV7-9 and TRBJ2-7; no firm D call. The CDR3 is 13 amino acids. The V end lost 1 base, the J end lost 3 bases, and 7 bases lay between the germline ends. Germline V gene sequence: CDR1 SEHNR, CDR2 FQNEAQ (reference sequence). The CDR3 sequence is CASSLDNLYEQYF. The CDR3 DNA reads as TGTGCCAGCAGCTTAGATAACCTCTACGAGCAGTACTTC.

The V call is TRBV10-3, the J call TRBJ2-1; perhaps TRBD2 as D (7 bases). Deletions cut 8 bases from V and 6 bases from J, with 11 bases between. The V gene's germline CDR1 is ENHRY and CDR2 SYGVKD. This CDR3 spans 12 amino acids. CDR3 coding DNA: TGTGCCATCGGAGGGGGGGCCAATGAGCAGTTCTTC. Residues: CAIGGGANEQFF.

The rearrangement joins TRBV6-5 to TRBJ2-1, with TRBD1 matching 11 bases. V lost 5 bases, J lost 8 bases, and 8 bases stayed unmatched. The germline CDR1 and CDR2 sequences are MNHEY and SVGAGI. This CDR3 is built from 15 residues. CDR3 sequence: CASSRPGQGVYEQFF. In DNA form, the CDR3 reads TGTGCCAGCAGTAGACCGGGACAGGGGGTGTATGAGCAGTTCTTC.

The V gene is TRBV11-3, the J gene TRBJ2-5; a possible D gene is TRBD1 (5 bases). The CDR3 has 16 residues. Trimming removed 2 bases at V and 5 bases at J, with 18 bases between. Germline values: CDR1 SGHNT, CDR2 YENEEA. As DNA, the CDR3 is TGTGCCAGCAGCTTAAAGGGGAAGTGGGGTCAGGAGACCCAGTACTTC. Protein product: CASSLKGKWGQETQYF.

The chain uses TRBV15 and TRBJ2-7; 7 positions match TRBD2. This CDR3 region has 16 residues. CDR1 is LNHNV and CDR2 is YYDKDF in the germline V gene (reference sequence). Trimming removed 1 base from V and 4 bases from J; junction bases left unmatched: 10. The CDR3 region has the DNA TGTGCCACCAGCAGAGGATTGGGAGGGGAGCGATACGAGCAGTACTTC. Residues: CATSRGLGGERYEQYF.

This clone is a singleton in its sample. The chain is built from TRBV10-3 and TRBJ2-2; weak D call: TRBD2 (5 bases). The V gene's germline CDR1 is ENHRY and CDR2 SYGVKD. Deletions cut 4 bases from V and 2 bases from J, with 11 bases between. The CDR3 sequence is 15 residues long. The CDR3 loop is CAISVKRGNTGELFF. The CDR3 nucleotides are TGTGCCATCAGTGTTAAACGGGGTAACACCGGGGAGCTGTTTTTT.

V gene TRBV5-6 combines with J gene TRBJ1-2; D is possibly TRBD1 (5 bases). Germline lookup yields CDR1 SGHDT and CDR2 YYEEEE. This CDR3 region has 15 residues. The V gene lost 0 bases and the J gene lost 5 bases, with 14 bases spanning the gap. CDR3 DNA: TGTGCCAGCAGCTTGGCTTATGGAGGGGTGTATGGCTACACCTTC. This codes for CASSLAYGGVYGYTF.

This clone was counted only a few times. The V call is TRBV25-1, the J call TRBJ1-3; a weak D match, TRBD1 (6 bases). The V gene's germline CDR1 is MGHDK and CDR2 SYGVNS. V lost 5 bases, J lost 2 bases, and 13 bases lay in between. The CDR3 loop spans 15 amino acids. For the CDR3, the DNA is TGTGCCAGCAGTCTAGGGGGGTTGACTGGAAACACCATATATTTT. It is translated as CASSLGGLTGNTIYF.

The chain employs TRBV4-3 and TRBJ2-7, with D uncertain. V was clipped by 0 bases and J by 3 bases, with 12 bases between them. Looked up from germline, CDR1 is LGHNA and CDR2 is YSLEER. The CDR3 is 15 residues long. The CDR3 loop reads CASSQDWLGRYEQYF. For the CDR3, the DNA is TGCGCCAGCAGCCAAGACTGGCTTGGGCGCTACGAGCAGTACTTC.

The chain is built from TRBV18 and TRBJ1-5, with TRBD1 matching over 9 bases. The germline gives CDR1 KGHSH, CDR2 LQKENI. The V segment lost 2 bases and the J segment 5 bases; nucleotides outside the gene matches: 4. The CDR3 has 15 residues. The CDR3 DNA is TGTGCCAGCTCACCATACAGGGGGCCGTATCAGCCCCAGCATTTT. This codes for CASSPYRGPYQPQHF.

This clone appeared a few times. The chain joins TRBV5-6 to TRBJ1-2; D might be TRBD1 (5 bases). This CDR3 is 14 amino acids long. The germline CDR1 and CDR2 sequences are SGHDT and YYEEEE. V was clipped by 5 bases and J by 4 bases, with 15 bases between them. CDR3 in amino acids: CASRWKGRFYGYTF. CDR3 DNA: TGTGCCAGCAGGTGGAAGGGGCGCTTCTATGGCTACACCTTC.